A single sample is the source of the 29 T cell receptor beta chains below, sequenced in a study of blood T cells in healthy people across ages (dated by TCRdb to about 2015). Libraries were made using 5' RACE. Sequencing used an Illumina HiSeq 2500. The second PCR ran for roughly 6 to 11 cycles and used a J-beta primer mix along with a sample-barcoded 5' primer. Clones were called with MiXCR by TCRdb after fastp trimmed the public reads at Q25, and only in-frame beta chains were retained. Identical CDR3 proteins give one entry, which carries the most common genes and DNA. In this sample the table shows about 780,000 distinct CDR3 sequences, around 24% of which occur a single time. The ten largest clones represent around 2.9% of the sample. The same data also contributed to another study, on T cells of mothers and their children.

The material sequenced was blood. The receptors were gathered from a boy younger than 18 in good health.

V is TRBV5-1 and J is TRBJ2-5; TRBD2 is a possible D gene (5 bases). The V gene's germline CDR1 is SGHRS and CDR2 YFSETQ. Between the trimmed V and J ends, which lost 2 bases and 2 bases, there was a span of 10 bases. The CDR3 is made up of 14 amino acids. The CDR3, as DNA: TGCGCCAGCAGCTTCTTGGAGGCTCAAGAGACCCAGTACTTC. Protein product: CASSFLEAQETQYF.

The rearrangement links TRBV29-1 to TRBJ2-7; a weak D match, TRBD2 (5 bases). Trimming took off 7 bases at V and 6 bases at J, with 16 bases between the two ends. Germline CDR1 reads SQVTM; CDR2 reads ANQGSEA. The CDR3 is 12 amino acids. CDR3 loop: CSAFVGGGEQYF. For the CDR3, the DNA is TGCAGCGCCTTTGTAGGAGGAGGCGAGCAGTACTTC.

The V gene is TRBV4-1, the J gene TRBJ2-5; D might be TRBD1 (6 bases). The germline CDR1 and CDR2 sequences are MGHRA and YSYEKL. Between the trimmed V and J ends, which lost 1 base and 2 bases, there was a span of 11 bases. The CDR3 has 15 amino acids. The CDR3 protein is CASSQGDTPQETQYF. CDR3 coding DNA: TGCGCCAGCAGCCAAGGGGACACGCCTCAAGAGACCCAGTACTTC.

Only a few counts were recorded for this clonotype. A much larger clone differs from this one at a single base, so this may be a read error. The J gene is TRBJ2-3, the V gene TRBV14; D is undetermined. Germline CDR1 is SGHDN and CDR2 is FVKESK. The CDR3 has 13 amino acids. For the CDR3, the DNA is TGTGCCAACAGCCAAGATTGGGGAAATACGCAGTATTTT. It specifies CANSQDWGNTQYF.

The rearrangement links TRBV29-1 to TRBJ2-7, with D possibly matching TRBD2 (5 bases). The ends were cut back, 2 bases at V and 6 bases at J, with 17 bases in the middle. This CDR3 has 14 amino acids. Germline V gives CDR1 SQVTM, CDR2 ANQGSEA. CDR3 residues: CSVETGTPQREQYF. CDR3 nucleotide sequence: TGCAGCGTTGAAACGGGAACCCCCCAGCGCGAGCAGTACTTC.

V gene TRBV7-8 combines with J gene TRBJ1-6, with no clear D. The CDR3 spans 15 residues. Germline CDR1 reads SGHVS; CDR2 reads FQNEAQ. V was pared by 3 bases and J by 6 bases, with 12 bases between. CDR3 in DNA: TGTGCCAGCAGCTTTTTCTCTACTCTTAATTCACCCCTCCACTTT. Protein sequence: CASSFFSTLNSPLHF.

J is TRBJ1-2 and V is TRBV14; 8 bases match TRBD1. The CDR3 has 14 residues. V gave up 3 bases and J gave up 5 bases; unmatched junction bases: 5. Germline V gene data show CDR1 as SGHDN and CDR2 as FVKESK. The CDR3 bases are TGTGCCAGCAGCCAGTTTGACAGGGGATATGGCTACACCTTC. Translation: CASSQFDRGYGYTF.

The sample holds a few counts of this clonotype. A read error may explain this, as a much larger clone is one base away. The J gene is TRBJ2-5, the V gene TRBV20-1, with 9 bases that match TRBD2. V trimming: 4 bases; J trimming: 3 bases; junction bases outside the gene matches: 9. This CDR3 contains 15 residues. Germline V gives CDR1 DFQATT, CDR2 SNEGSKA (reference sequence). The CDR3 spells CSAKPFVAGEETQYF. The DNA of the CDR3 is TGCAGTGCTAAGCCTTTTGTAGCGGGAGAAGAGACCCAGTACTTC.

The rearrangement uses TRBV4-2 and TRBJ2-7, with D perhaps assigned TRBD1 or TRBD2 (5 bases each). The CDR3 contains 16 residues. Germline-derived CDR1 and CDR2 are LGHNA and YNFKEQ. Trimming took off 1 base at V and 7 bases at J, with 20 bases between the two ends. The DNA of the CDR3 is TGTGCCAGCAGCCAAGTAGCTGGGGGAAGCGACTATGAGCAGTACTTC. As protein: CASSQVAGGSDYEQYF.

This chain connects TRBV5-4 to TRBJ1-2; D not certain. V was trimmed by 4 bases and J by 0 bases, leaving 7 bases between them. The CDR3 sequence is 13 residues long. Germline V gives CDR1 SGHNT, CDR2 YYREEE (reference sequence). The CDR3 DNA reads as TGTGCCAGCAGCGGGGAGGCTAACTATGGCTACACCTTC. Its protein is CASSGEANYGYTF.

V and J are TRBV6-5 and TRBJ2-7, with a tentative D call TRBD2 (5 bases). Germline CDR1 and CDR2: MNHEY and SVGAGI. V gave up 6 bases and J gave up 2 bases, with 8 bases separating them. The CDR3 contains 12 residues. In nucleotides, the CDR3 is TGTGCCAGCAGGGGAGAAACCTACGAGCAGTACGTC. Translated: CASRGETYEQYV.

This sequence joins TRBV20-1 and TRBJ2-5, with 10 bases fitting TRBD2. The DNA end is more similar to TRBJ2-7, so the J call may be wrong. Looked up from germline, CDR1 is DFQATT and CDR2 is SNEGSKA (reference sequence). The CDR3 runs 17 residues. CDR3 bases: TGCAGTGCTAGAGATAGTCGGCGGACTAGCGGCTTCTACGAGCAGTACTTC. As protein: CSARDSRRTSGFYEQYF.

The CDR3 reads CASSLGWSPHETQYF. The CDR3 DNA reads as TGCGCCAGCAGCTTGGGGTGGTCCCCGCACGAGACCCAGTACTTC. This chain uses TRBV5-1 with TRBJ2-5; D is uncertain. Germline values: CDR1 SGHRS, CDR2 YFSETQ. There are 15 residues in the CDR3. Trimming took 0 bases from V and 5 from J, leaving 14 bases between them.

V usage is TRBV6-5 and J usage is TRBJ2-7; 10 bases are shared with TRBD2. The V gene's germline CDR1 is MNHEY and CDR2 SVGAGI. With 0 bases clipped from V and 1 base from J, the junction kept 0 bases outside the gene matches. The CDR3 is made up of 15 amino acids. As DNA, the CDR3 is TGTGCCAGCAGTTACTCACTAGCGGGGTCCTACGAGCAGTACTTC. Encoded protein: CASSYSLAGSYEQYF.

This clonotype was observed a few times. Germline is not matched at one junction end, which may reflect a read error. The rearrangement uses TRBV29-1 and TRBJ2-5, with TRBD2 matching over 9 bases. The CDR3 loop spans 15 amino acids. From germline, CDR1 is SQVTM and CDR2 ANQGSEA. CDR3 nucleotide sequence: TGCGGCGTTGAACGGATAGCGGGGGCTAGAGAGACCCAGTACTTC. It specifies CGVERIAGARETQYF.

The gene calls are TRBV20-1 and TRBJ2-5; TRBD2 aligns across 10 bases. V was pared by 1 base and J by 3 bases, with 2 bases of the junction left unmatched. The CDR3 consists of 14 residues. Germline V CDR1 and CDR2: DFQATT, SNEGSKA (reference sequence). CDR3 protein: CSARVGTSEETQYF. The CDR3, as DNA: TGCAGTGCTAGAGTAGGGACTAGCGAAGAGACCCAGTACTTC.

CDR3 amino acids: CSVETQSTEAFF. The CDR3 nucleotides read TGCAGCGTTGAAACTCAGTCCACTGAAGCTTTCTTT. The V and J genes are TRBV29-1 and TRBJ1-1, with no clear D. The length of the CDR3 is 12 residues. In germline, CDR1 is SQVTM, CDR2 ANQGSEA. V shed 2 bases and J shed 4 bases, with 8 bases lying between them.

Only a few counts were recorded for this clonotype. V is TRBV27 and J is TRBJ1-2; TRBD1 is a possible D gene (6 bases). Germline V gene sequence: CDR1 MNHEY, CDR2 SMNVEV (reference sequence). V dropped 2 bases and J dropped 8 bases, with 21 bases sitting between them. The CDR3 is 16 amino acids. DNA for the CDR3: TGTGCCAGCAGTTTAATAGGTTTTGGACAGACAGGAGGCTACACCTTC. Encoded protein: CASSLIGFGQTGGYTF.

The CDR3 bases are TGCAGTGTTGCGGGACTAGCGGGCCAGGGGACAGATACGCAGTATTTT. Translated: CSVAGLAGQGTDTQYF. The V gene is TRBV20-1, the J gene TRBJ2-3; 12 bases map to TRBD2. V lost 7 bases and J lost 3; bases outside the gene matches: 11. CDR3 size: 16 residues. Germline CDR1 and CDR2: DFQATT and SNEGSKA (reference sequence).

The gene calls are TRBV10-1 and TRBJ2-3; 9 bases fit TRBD2. The J segment lost 10 bases and the V segment lost 2 bases, leaving 1 base of the junction unmatched. Germline V lookup: CDR1 WNHNN, CDR2 SYGVQD (reference sequence). The CDR3 covers 12 residues. In DNA form, the CDR3 reads TGCGCCAGCAGTGAGCCTAGCGGGGCGCAGTATTTT. The encoded protein is CASSEPSGAQYF.

The chain couples TRBV7-9 to TRBJ2-7, with D possibly called TRBD1 or TRBD2 (5 bases each). The DNA end favors TRBJ2-5, so the J call may be wrong. The CDR3 is made up of 16 amino acids. Germline-derived CDR1 and CDR2 are SEHNR and FQNEAQ (reference sequence). The CDR3 coding sequence is TGTGCCAGCAGCCTCGGGACCACCATCCACGGGGAGACCCAGTACTTC. Amino acids: CASSLGTTIHGETQYF.

This clonotype was detected a few times. The chain combines TRBV4-1 with TRBJ2-5; D possibly corresponds to TRBD1 (7 bases). CDR1 is MGHRA, CDR2 YSYEKL, per germline. Trimming shortened V by 4 bases and J by 5 bases, and 23 bases separated the two germline ends. The CDR3 has 17 residues. The DNA of the CDR3 is TGCGCCAGCAGCCCGGTGGCAGGGGGGATCGTGTTGGAGACCCAGTACTTC. This sequence encodes CASSPVAGGIVLETQYF.

V is TRBV20-1 and J is TRBJ2-1, with 8 bases lining up with TRBD1. The CDR3 consists of 13 residues. Germline-derived CDR1 and CDR2 are DFQATT and SNEGSKA (reference sequence). Losses at the gene ends were 5 bases for V and 6 bases for J; bases not matched to a gene: 6. The CDR3: CSASRTGPNEQFF. As DNA, the CDR3 is TGCAGTGCTTCCCGGACAGGGCCCAATGAGCAGTTCTTC.

This clonotype is a singleton in its sample. This rearrangement joins TRBV6-4 to TRBJ2-5; tentatively, D is TRBD2 (5 bases). Germline CDR1 reads MRHNA; CDR2 reads SNTAGT. The CDR3 has 13 amino acids. Trimming removed 8 bases from V and 5 bases from J, with 15 bases in between. The CDR3 DNA reads as TGTGCCAGCTCAAGGGAGATCGGGGAGACCCAGTACTTC. It yields the protein CASSREIGETQYF.

This clonotype has a handful of counts. The gene calls are TRBV7-9 and TRBJ2-5, with 15 bases matching TRBD2. Trimming removed 4 bases from V and 3 bases from J; junction bases left unmatched: 9. CDR1 is SEHNR and CDR2 is FQNEAQ in the germline V gene (reference sequence). The CDR3 loop spans 18 amino acids. The CDR3 spells CASSSGTSGGSWKETQYF. DNA for the CDR3: TGTGCCAGCAGCTCCGGGACTAGCGGGGGGAGCTGGAAAGAGACCCAGTACTTC. The variable domain in full, with the rest retrieved from reference TRBV7-9 and TRBJ2-5, is DTGVSQNPRHKITKRGQNVTFRCDPISEHNRLYWYRQTLGQGPEFLTYFQNEAQLEKSRLLSDRFSAERPKGSFSTLEIQRTEQGDSAMYLCASSSGTSGGSWKETQYFGPGTRLLVL.

The genes are TRBV12-5 and TRBJ2-1; perhaps TRBD2 as D (7 bases). The last part of the DNA fits TRBJ2-5 better; the J call may be wrong. The CDR3 contains 14 residues. The germline gives CDR1 LGHNT, CDR2 FRNRAP. The CDR3: CASGPPGGGETQYF. The CDR3 region has the DNA TGTGCTAGTGGTCCCCCGGGGGGCGGTGAGACCCAGTACTTC.

This clonotype came up many times. This chain connects TRBV7-3 to TRBJ1-4; perhaps TRBD1 as D (6 bases). The V gene lost 2 bases and the J gene lost 8 bases, with 9 bases spanning the gap. Germline-derived CDR1 and CDR2 are SGHTA and FQGTGA. The CDR3 sequence is 13 residues long. The CDR3 loop is CASSLVQGEKLFF. CDR3 DNA sequence: TGTGCCAGCAGCTTAGTCCAGGGGGAAAAACTGTTTTTT.

The CDR3: CASSFTTGGAFGYTF. The CDR3 bases are TGTGCCAGCAGTTTCACGACAGGGGGCGCGTTTGGCTACACCTTC. The genes are TRBV12-3 or TRBV12-4 and TRBJ1-2; 10 nucleotides line up with TRBD1. V lost 3 bases, J lost 7 bases, and 8 bases stayed unmatched. This CDR3 region has 15 residues.

Only a few counts were recorded for this clonotype. J is TRBJ2-3 and V is TRBV2; the match to TRBD1 covers 9 bases. After removal of 6 bases from V and 3 bases from J, the junction contained 19 bases not matched to a gene. CDR3 size: 19 residues. Germline V gene sequence: CDR1 SNHLY, CDR2 FYNNEI. CDR3 bases: TGTGCCAGCAGATCGTACGGGACAGGGCCCTCTCAAGGGACAGATACGCAGTATTTT. Protein product: CASRSYGTGPSQGTDTQYF. The variable domain in full, with the rest retrieved from reference TRBV2 and TRBJ2-3, is EPEVTQTPSHQVTQMGQEVILRCVPISNHLYFYWYRQILGQKVEFLVSFYNNEISEKSEIFDDQFSVERPDGSNFTLKIRSTKLEDSAMYFCASRSYGTGPSQGTDTQYFGPGTRLTVL.